These T cell receptor beta chains were read from a single sample in a study of cytomegalovirus exposure and HLA in healthy donors. Sequencing used immunoSEQ multiplex PCR; TCRdb keeps in-frame clones, though not all of them. The table lists over 100,000 clones, roughly 80% of them singletons. Sequencing was performed on PBMCs. The receptor set was obtained from a man aged 40-55 years in good health and CMV-seronegative. Each CDR3 is given with its conserved first and last residue. Fields, in order: J gene, V gene, clone size, D gene, CDR3 protein, CDR3 DNA. The D gene is left open where the match is weak. Clone size appears in some rows only: once, few, many, or a class for an expanded clone.

j_call: TRBJ1-2; v_call: TRBV7-9; clone_size: NA; d_call: TRBD1; cdr3_aa: CASSFGQGGYTF; cdr3_nt: TGTGCCAGCAGCTTCGGACAGGGGGGCTACACCTTC
j_call: TRBJ1-1; v_call: TRBV9; clone_size: few; d_call: NA; cdr3_aa: CASTPTVRDTEAFF; cdr3_nt: TGTGCCAGCACCCCGACAGTCAGGGACACTGAAGCTTTCTTT
j_call: TRBJ1-2; v_call: TRBV5-8; clone_size: few; d_call: TRBD1; cdr3_aa: CASRRFVGTGVSYGYTF; cdr3_nt: TGTGCCAGCAGGCGTTTCGTAGGGACAGGGGTGAGCTATGGCTACACCTTC
j_call: TRBJ2-5; v_call: TRBV11-2; clone_size: NA; d_call: NA; cdr3_aa: CASSLPPDYFQETQYF; cdr3_nt: TGTGCCAGCAGCTTACCCCCGGACTACTTCCAAGAGACCCAGTACTTC
j_call: TRBJ2-2; v_call: TRBV7-8; clone_size: NA; d_call: NA; cdr3_aa: CASSFPQGYGGELFF; cdr3_nt: TGTGCCAGCAGCTTCCCTCAGGGGTATGGAGGGGAGCTGTTTTTT
j_call: TRBJ1-2; v_call: TRBV5-1; clone_size: few; d_call: TRBD1; cdr3_aa: CASNQGQGEGGYTF; cdr3_nt: TGCGCCAGCAACCAAGGACAGGGGGAAGGCGGCTACACCTTC
j_call: TRBJ1-5; v_call: TRBV6-1; clone_size: NA; d_call: TRBD1; cdr3_aa: CASGYGQGRNQPQHF; cdr3_nt: TGTGCCAGCGGATATGGACAGGGGCGCAATCAGCCCCAGCATTTT
j_call: TRBJ2-1; v_call: TRBV28; clone_size: NA; d_call: TRBD2; cdr3_aa: CASRPLAGSYNEQFF; cdr3_nt: TGTGCCAGCAGGCCATTAGCGGGCTCCTACAATGAGCAGTTCTTC
j_call: TRBJ2-7; v_call: TRBV7-2; clone_size: NA; d_call: TRBD1; cdr3_aa: CASSDQDRASYEQYF; cdr3_nt: TGTGCCAGCAGCGACCAGGACAGGGCCTCGTACGAGCAGTACTTC
j_call: TRBJ1-3; v_call: TRBV11-2; clone_size: NA; d_call: NA; cdr3_aa: CASRISFDSSGNTIYF; cdr3_nt: TGTGCCAGCAGGATCAGTTTTGACAGCTCTGGAAACACCATATATTTT
j_call: TRBJ2-1; v_call: TRBV6-5; clone_size: NA; d_call: NA; cdr3_aa: CASSYISSGLDEQFF; cdr3_nt: TGTGCCAGCAGTTACATCAGCTCGGGTCTTGATGAGCAGTTCTTC
j_call: TRBJ1-1; v_call: TRBV7-8; clone_size: NA; d_call: TRBD1; cdr3_aa: CASGRTGENTEAFF; cdr3_nt: TGTGCCAGCGGTAGGACAGGCGAGAACACTGAAGCTTTCTTT
j_call: TRBJ2-4; v_call: TRBV13; clone_size: few; d_call: TRBD2; cdr3_aa: CASSGRTSGSENIQYF; cdr3_nt: TGTGCCAGCAGCGGTCGGACTAGCGGGAGCGAAAACATTCAGTACTTC
j_call: TRBJ2-7; v_call: TRBV7-2; clone_size: NA; d_call: TRBD2; cdr3_aa: CASSQGTSGTLYEQYF; cdr3_nt: TGTGCCAGCAGCCAGGGGACTAGCGGGACCCTTTACGAGCAGTACTTC
j_call: TRBJ2-1; v_call: TRBV18; clone_size: NA; d_call: TRBD1; cdr3_aa: CASSQGQGNLNEQFF; cdr3_nt: TGTGCCAGCTCACAGGGACAGGGGAATCTCAATGAGCAGTTCTTC
j_call: TRBJ2-5; v_call: TRBV4-1; clone_size: NA; d_call: NA; cdr3_aa: CASSPNSQETQYF; cdr3_nt: TGCGCCAGCAGCCCCAACAGTCAAGAGACCCAGTACTTC
j_call: TRBJ2-7; v_call: TRBV11-1; clone_size: NA; d_call: NA; cdr3_aa: CASSQSGFNEQYF; cdr3_nt: TGTGCCAGCAGCCAGTCGGGGTTTAACGAGCAGTACTTC
j_call: TRBJ1-2; v_call: TRBV19; clone_size: NA; d_call: NA; cdr3_aa: CASTLTLEDYGYTF; cdr3_nt: TGTGCCAGTACCCTTACTTTAGAGGACTATGGCTACACCTTC
j_call: TRBJ2-7; v_call: TRBV7-9; clone_size: NA; d_call: TRBD2; cdr3_aa: CASSSYAGGFYEQYF; cdr3_nt: TGTGCCAGCAGTTCGTACGCGGGGGGCTTCTATGAGCAGTACTTC
j_call: TRBJ2-1; v_call: TRBV11-2; clone_size: few; d_call: NA; cdr3_aa: CASSFNYNEQFF; cdr3_nt: TGTGCCAGCAGCTTCAACTACAATGAGCAGTTCTTC
j_call: TRBJ2-1; v_call: TRBV4-2; clone_size: NA; d_call: TRBD2; cdr3_aa: CASSQESGTRGNEQFF; cdr3_nt: TGTGCCAGCAGCCAAGAATCCGGGACTAGAGGCAATGAGCAGTTCTTC
j_call: TRBJ1-2; v_call: TRBV5-4; clone_size: NA; d_call: TRBD1; cdr3_aa: CASSPPGGRGAYGYTF; cdr3_nt: TGTGCCAGCAGCCCCCCCGGTGGCAGGGGGGCCTATGGCTACACCTTC
j_call: TRBJ1-2; v_call: TRBV11-1; clone_size: NA; d_call: TRBD1; cdr3_aa: CASSQTGTVSNYGYTF; cdr3_nt: TGTGCCAGCAGCCAGACCGGGACAGTCTCTAACTATGGCTACACCTTC
j_call: TRBJ2-5; v_call: TRBV19; clone_size: NA; d_call: TRBD2; cdr3_aa: CASSGGRGQTQYF; cdr3_nt: TGTGCCAGTAGTGGCGGGAGGGGGCAGACCCAGTACTTC
j_call: TRBJ1-1; v_call: TRBV6-6; clone_size: NA; d_call: NA; cdr3_aa: CASRGGSAEAFF; cdr3_nt: TGTGCCAGCAGGGGAGGATCGGCTGAAGCTTTCTTT
j_call: TRBJ2-1; v_call: TRBV15; clone_size: few; d_call: NA; cdr3_aa: CATSRSQGHEQFF; cdr3_nt: TGTGCCACCAGCAGATCCCAGGGGCATGAGCAGTTCTTC
j_call: TRBJ2-5; v_call: TRBV4-2; clone_size: NA; d_call: TRBD2; cdr3_aa: CAGSQDGSSGRADGETQYF; cdr3_nt: TGTGCCGGCAGCCAAGACGGGTCTAGCGGGAGGGCAGACGGAGAGACCCAGTACTTC
j_call: TRBJ2-1; v_call: TRBV30; clone_size: NA; d_call: NA; cdr3_aa: CAWRRRESYNEQFF; cdr3_nt: TGTGCCTGGAGGCGACGGGAGTCCTACAATGAGCAGTTCTTC
j_call: TRBJ1-3; v_call: TRBV11-3; clone_size: NA; d_call: NA; cdr3_aa: CASSSTNGNTIYF; cdr3_nt: TGTGCCAGCAGCTCCACTAACGGAAACACCATATACTTT
j_call: TRBJ1-1; v_call: TRBV11-2; clone_size: once; d_call: NA; cdr3_aa: CAGSLGLGTEAFF; cdr3_nt: TGTGCCGGCAGCTTGGGGCTGGGCACTGAAGCTTTCTTT
j_call: TRBJ1-3; v_call: TRBV11-2; clone_size: once; d_call: NA; cdr3_aa: CASSLGSSGNTIYF; cdr3_nt: TGTGCCAGCAGCTTGGGCAGCTCTGGAAACACCATATATTTT
j_call: TRBJ1-1; v_call: TRBV6-5; clone_size: NA; d_call: NA; cdr3_aa: CASSYSTGTAFF; cdr3_nt: TGTGCCAGCAGTTACTCCACAGGGACGGCTTTCTTT
j_call: TRBJ2-1; v_call: TRBV7-8; clone_size: NA; d_call: NA; cdr3_aa: CASSLEGLSYNEQFF; cdr3_nt: TGTGCCAGCAGCTTAGAGGGGTTGTCCTACAATGAGCAGTTCTTC
j_call: TRBJ2-7; v_call: TRBV19; clone_size: NA; d_call: NA; cdr3_aa: CASSTPNPYEQYF; cdr3_nt: TGTGCCAGTAGTACCCCTAACCCCTACGAGCAGTACTTC
j_call: TRBJ1-5; v_call: TRBV4-3; clone_size: few; d_call: TRBD1; cdr3_aa: CASSRQGGNQPQHF; cdr3_nt: TGCGCCAGCAGCCGTCAGGGGGGAAATCAGCCCCAGCATTTT